Each of the 16 T cell receptor beta chains below was sequenced from the same sample in a study of shared clonotypes between healthy human individuals. Terminally differentiated effector memory CD45RA+ cells were excluded from the naive CD8 cells, which were CD45RO-negative and positively selected for CCR7. Produced via immunoSEQ multiplex PCR; TCRdb's table is partial and in-frame only. This table holds about 2 million clones, about 95% found once. The sequenced sample consisted of naive CD8+ T cells sorted from blood. The receptors were gathered from a young man in good health.

V is TRBV7-6 and J is TRBJ2-5; 12 positions match TRBD2. This CDR3 region has 15 residues. Germline loops: CDR1 SGHVS, CDR2 FNYEAQ. V dropped 3 bases and J dropped 5; count of bases not matched to a gene: 4. This chain's CDR3 is CASSFTLAGGETQYF. The CDR3 DNA follows: TGTGCCAGCAGCTTTACGCTAGCGGGGGGGGAGACCCAGTACTTC.

The chain recombines TRBV6-4 with TRBJ2-5; D is possibly TRBD2 (5 bases). V was pared by 5 bases and J by 5 bases, with 6 bases between. The germline gives CDR1 MRHNA, CDR2 SNTAGT. The CDR3 spans 11 residues. The CDR3 region is CASSKRETQYF. CDR3 coding DNA: TGTGCCAGCAGTAAGCGGGAGACCCAGTACTTC.

This clone showed up just once. The chain combines TRBV7-9 with TRBJ2-5; 7 positions agree with TRBD1. CDR3 length equals 12 residues. Germline values: CDR1 SEHNR, CDR2 FQNEAQ (reference sequence). The junction had 5 bases not matched to a gene; V was cut back by 9 bases and J by 4 bases. CDR3: CASRQGPETQYF. The CDR3 nucleotides read TGTGCCAGTCGACAGGGTCCAGAGACCCAGTACTTC.

The V gene is TRBV9, the J gene TRBJ2-7, with a tentative D call TRBD1 (6 bases). V lost 0 bases, J lost 6 bases, and 13 bases lay in between. The CDR3 length is 14 residues. Germline lookup yields CDR1 SGDLS and CDR2 YYNGEE. The CDR3 sequence is CASSVDWGLGEQYF. The CDR3 region has the DNA TGTGCCAGCAGCGTAGATTGGGGGCTGGGCGAGCAGTACTTC.

The chain joins TRBV28 to TRBJ2-7, with TRBD1 identical over 7 bases. CDR1 and CDR2 from the germline V gene are MDHEN and SYDVKM. V shed 3 bases and J 7 bases; nucleotides not matched to a gene: 15. The CDR3 is made up of 16 amino acids. The CDR3 region is CASSFSSGTVHLEQYF. CDR3 nucleotide sequence: TGTGCCAGCAGTTTTTCTTCCGGGACAGTTCATCTAGAGCAGTACTTC.

DNA for the CDR3: TGTGCCAGCAGTGCCACCCGGGGCACCGGGGAGCTGTTTTTT. This codes for CASSATRGTGELFF. This chain joins TRBV2 and TRBJ2-2; a weak D match, TRBD2 (5 bases). Germline assignment: CDR1 SNHLY and CDR2 FYNNEI. CDR3 length: 14 amino acids. V was clipped by 4 bases and J by 4 bases, with 10 bases between them.

The CDR3: CASSYPSTDQPQHF. Here the CDR3 DNA reads TGTGCCAGCAGCTACCCCTCCACTGATCAGCCCCAGCATTTT. This sequence joins TRBV6-6 and TRBJ1-5; D unresolved. CDR1 MNHNY and CDR2 SVGAGI come from the germline V gene (reference sequence). The CDR3 has 14 amino acids. The V end lost 6 bases, the J end lost 5 bases, and 14 bases lay between the germline ends.

V gene TRBV2 combines with J gene TRBJ2-2; D possibly corresponds to TRBD2 (7 bases). Germline V gene data show CDR1 as SNHLY and CDR2 as FYNNEI. Trimming pared 3 bases from V and 3 bases from J, leaving 17 bases between. The CDR3 runs to 17 residues. The CDR3 region is CASSERAGGGDTGELFF. Written as DNA, the CDR3 is TGTGCCAGCAGTGAGCGGGCCGGAGGGGGGGACACCGGGGAGCTGTTTTTT.

V is TRBV7-8 and J is TRBJ1-3; D is perhaps TRBD1 (5 bases). Trimming removed 8 bases at V and 0 bases at J, with 20 bases between. This CDR3 spans 17 amino acids. CDR1 and CDR2 from the germline V gene are SGHVS and FQNEAQ. The CDR3: CASRPRVGEPSGNTIYF. The CDR3, as DNA: TGTGCCAGCCGCCCCAGGGTGGGCGAACCCTCTGGAAACACCATATATTTT.

The gene calls are TRBV27 and TRBJ1-3; no reliable D call. V lost 4 bases and J 0 bases, leaving 13 bases between the germline ends. Germline values: CDR1 MNHEY, CDR2 SMNVEV (reference sequence). CDR3 length: 16 residues. The CDR3 protein is CASSSTDILSGNTIYF. DNA of the CDR3: TGTGCCAGCAGTTCTACCGACATTCTCTCTGGAAACACCATATATTTT.

The chain recombines TRBV6-1 with TRBJ1-3; D not certain. V gave up 6 bases and J gave up 0 bases, with 6 bases separating them. Germline V lookup: CDR1 MNHNS, CDR2 SASEGT. This CDR3 comprises 13 residues. CDR3 region: CASRGLSGNTIYF. CDR3 DNA: TGTGCCAGCAGGGGTCTCTCTGGAAACACCATATATTTT.

V gene TRBV7-9 combines with J gene TRBJ2-7; no firm D call. The CDR3 runs 16 residues. Germline V gene lookup returns CDR1 SEHNR and CDR2 FQNEAQ (reference sequence). Trimming took off 6 bases at V and 4 bases at J, with 22 bases between the two ends. CDR3 loop: CASSSNDRQATYEQYF. DNA of the CDR3: TGTGCCAGCAGTTCCAACGACCGGCAGGCAACGTACGAGCAGTACTTC. The full variable domain, completed using reference TRBV7-9 and TRBJ2-7, is DTGVSQNPRHKITKRGQNVTFRCDPISEHNRLYWYRQTLGQGPEFLTYFQNEAQLEKSRLLSDRFSAERPKGSFSTLEIQRTEQGDSAMYLCASSSNDRQATYEQYFGPGTRLTVT.

The chain combines TRBV19 with TRBJ1-5; tentative D call: TRBD1 (5 bases). CDR1 and CDR2 (germline): LNHDA, SQIVND (reference sequence). Trimming stripped 3 bases from V and 7 bases from J, with 13 bases between. The CDR3 loop spans 14 amino acids. In DNA, the CDR3 is TGTGCCAGTAGTATTGACCCTGGGGGGCAGCCCCAGCATTTT. It translates to CASSIDPGGQPQHF.

A note on this clone: The same CDR3 can be traced to other DNA sequences in this sample. The chain recombines TRBV27 with TRBJ2-3; D is undetermined. V lost 2 bases to trimming and J lost 0 bases, with 6 bases between them. This CDR3 is 14 amino acids long. Germline CDR1 MNHEY, CDR2 SMNVEV (reference sequence). This chain's CDR3 is CASSLGGSTDTQYF. The CDR3 DNA reads as TGTGCCAGCAGTTTAGGCGGCAGCACAGATACGCAGTATTTT.

The CDR3 spells CASSAAVGSSDTF. The CDR3 DNA reads as TGTGCCAGTAGTGCCGCCGTAGGGTCCAGCGACACCTTC. The rearrangement uses TRBV19 and TRBJ1-2; no reliable D call. Germline lookup yields CDR1 LNHDA and CDR2 SQIVND (reference sequence). The CDR3 totals 13 residues. V lost 5 bases to trimming and J lost 12 bases, with 19 bases between them.

The chain is built from TRBV6-5 and TRBJ1-6; the D is unclear. Germline CDR1 MNHEY, CDR2 SVGAGI. Trimming left V 4 bases short and J 9 bases short, with 10 bases between. The CDR3 is made up of 13 amino acids. CDR3 residues: CASSSEKGSPLHF. CDR3 DNA sequence: TGTGCCAGCAGTTCTGAGAAGGGTTCACCCCTCCACTTT.